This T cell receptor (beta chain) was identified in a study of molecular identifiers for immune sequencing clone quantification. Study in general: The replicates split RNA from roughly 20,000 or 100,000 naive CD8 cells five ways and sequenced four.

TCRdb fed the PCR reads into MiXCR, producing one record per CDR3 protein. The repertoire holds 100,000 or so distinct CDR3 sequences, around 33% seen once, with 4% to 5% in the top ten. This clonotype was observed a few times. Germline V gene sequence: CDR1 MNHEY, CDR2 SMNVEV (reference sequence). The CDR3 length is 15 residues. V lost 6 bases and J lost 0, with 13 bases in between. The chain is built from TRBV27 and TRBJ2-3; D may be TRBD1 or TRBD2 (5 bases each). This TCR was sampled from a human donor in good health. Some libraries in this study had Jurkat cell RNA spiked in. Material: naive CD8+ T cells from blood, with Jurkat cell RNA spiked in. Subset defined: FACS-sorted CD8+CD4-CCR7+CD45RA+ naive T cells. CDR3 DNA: TGTGCCAGCAGCCATTTTTGGGGGAGCACAGATACGCAGTATTTT. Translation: CASSHFWGSTDTQYF.